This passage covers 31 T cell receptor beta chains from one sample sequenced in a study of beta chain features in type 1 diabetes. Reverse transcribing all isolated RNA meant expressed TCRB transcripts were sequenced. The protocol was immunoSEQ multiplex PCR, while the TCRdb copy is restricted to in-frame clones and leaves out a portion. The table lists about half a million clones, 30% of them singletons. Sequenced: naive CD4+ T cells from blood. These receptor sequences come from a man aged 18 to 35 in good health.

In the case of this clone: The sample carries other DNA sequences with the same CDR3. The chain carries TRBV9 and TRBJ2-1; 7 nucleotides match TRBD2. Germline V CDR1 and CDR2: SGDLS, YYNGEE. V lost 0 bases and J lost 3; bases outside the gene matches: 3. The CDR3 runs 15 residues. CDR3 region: CASSVDPSGYNEQFF. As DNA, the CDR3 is TGTGCCAGCAGCGTAGATCCTAGCGGCTACAATGAGCAGTTCTTC.

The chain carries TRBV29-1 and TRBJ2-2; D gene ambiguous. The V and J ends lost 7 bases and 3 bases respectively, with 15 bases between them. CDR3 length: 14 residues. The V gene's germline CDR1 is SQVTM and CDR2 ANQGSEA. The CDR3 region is CSGRGTLDTGELFF. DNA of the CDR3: TGCAGCGGCCGAGGTACTCTAGACACCGGGGAGCTGTTTTTT.

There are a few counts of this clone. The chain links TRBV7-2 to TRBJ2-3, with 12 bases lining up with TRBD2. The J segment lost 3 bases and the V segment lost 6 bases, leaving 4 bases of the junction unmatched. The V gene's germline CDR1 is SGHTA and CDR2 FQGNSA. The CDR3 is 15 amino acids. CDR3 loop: CASRLTSGSTDTQYF. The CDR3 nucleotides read TGTGCCAGCAGACTGACTAGCGGGAGTACAGATACGCAGTATTTT. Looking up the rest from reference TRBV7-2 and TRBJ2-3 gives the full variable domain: GAGVSQSPSNKVTEKGKDVELRCDPISGHTALYWYRQSLGQGLEFLIYFQGNSAPDKSGLPSDRFSAERTGGSVSTLTIQRTQQEDSAVYLCASRLTSGSTDTQYFGPGTRLTVL.

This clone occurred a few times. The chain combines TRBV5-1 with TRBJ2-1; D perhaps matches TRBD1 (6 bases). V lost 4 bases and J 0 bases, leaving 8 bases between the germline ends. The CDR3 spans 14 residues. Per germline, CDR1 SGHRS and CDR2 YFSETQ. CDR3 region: CASSKDSSYNEQFF. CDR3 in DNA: TGCGCCAGCAGCAAGGACAGCTCCTACAATGAGCAGTTCTTC.

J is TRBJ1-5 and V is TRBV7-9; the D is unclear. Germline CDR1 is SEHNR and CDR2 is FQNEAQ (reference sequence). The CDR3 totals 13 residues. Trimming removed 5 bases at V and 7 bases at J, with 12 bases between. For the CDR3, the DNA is TGTGCCAGCAGCCCAGGCCAGGCCCAGCCCCAGCATTTT. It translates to CASSPGQAQPQHF.

In DNA form, the CDR3 reads TGCAGCGCTAGCCTGGGCTCCTACAATGAGCAGTTCTTC. Translated: CSASLGSYNEQFF. This chain joins TRBV29-1 and TRBJ2-1, with D perhaps matching TRBD2 (5 bases). The germline V and J ends were trimmed by 7 bases and 0 bases, with 10 bases remaining between them. This CDR3 has 13 amino acids. Germline V gene sequence: CDR1 SQVTM, CDR2 ANQGSEA.

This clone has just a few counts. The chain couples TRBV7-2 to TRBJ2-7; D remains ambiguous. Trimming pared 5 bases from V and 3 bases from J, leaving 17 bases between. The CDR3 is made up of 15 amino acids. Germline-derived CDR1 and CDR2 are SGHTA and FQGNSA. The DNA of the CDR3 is TGTGCCAGCAGCGCCCGGGCCTATTCGGACTACGAGCAGTACTTC. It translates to CASSARAYSDYEQYF.

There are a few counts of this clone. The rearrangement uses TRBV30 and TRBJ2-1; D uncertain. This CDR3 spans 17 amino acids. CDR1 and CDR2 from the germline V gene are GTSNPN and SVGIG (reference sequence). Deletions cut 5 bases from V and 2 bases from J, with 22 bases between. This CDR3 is CAWDSPFRAATYNEQFF. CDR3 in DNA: TGTGCCTGGGACTCCCCGTTTCGGGCCGCTACCTACAATGAGCAGTTCTTC.

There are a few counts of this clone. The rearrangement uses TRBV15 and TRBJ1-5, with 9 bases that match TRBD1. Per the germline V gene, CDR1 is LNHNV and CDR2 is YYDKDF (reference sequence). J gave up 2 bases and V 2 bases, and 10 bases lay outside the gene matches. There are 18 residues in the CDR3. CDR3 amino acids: CATSRSHVTGGGNQPQHF. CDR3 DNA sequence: TGTGCCACCAGCAGATCCCATGTGACAGGGGGAGGCAATCAGCCCCAGCATTTT.

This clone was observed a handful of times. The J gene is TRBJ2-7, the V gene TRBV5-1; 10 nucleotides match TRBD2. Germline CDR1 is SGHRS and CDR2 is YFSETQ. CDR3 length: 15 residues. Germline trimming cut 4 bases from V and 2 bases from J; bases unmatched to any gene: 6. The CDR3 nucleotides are TGCGCCAGCAGCCGGCTAGCGGGAGCCCCCTACGAGCAGTACTTC. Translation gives CASSRLAGAPYEQYF.

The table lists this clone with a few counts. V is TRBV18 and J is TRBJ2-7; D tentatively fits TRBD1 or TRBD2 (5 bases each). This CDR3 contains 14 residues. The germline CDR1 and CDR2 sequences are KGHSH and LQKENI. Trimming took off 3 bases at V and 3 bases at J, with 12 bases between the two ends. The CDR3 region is CASSPMRGHYEQYF. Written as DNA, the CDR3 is TGTGCCAGCTCACCTATGAGGGGCCACTACGAGCAGTACTTC.

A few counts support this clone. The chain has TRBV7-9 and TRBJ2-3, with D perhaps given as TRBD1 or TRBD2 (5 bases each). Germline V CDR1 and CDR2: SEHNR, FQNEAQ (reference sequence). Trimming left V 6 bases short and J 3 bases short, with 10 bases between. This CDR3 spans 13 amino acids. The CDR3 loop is CASRRGSTDTQYF. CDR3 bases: TGTGCCAGCAGGAGGGGCTCTACAGATACGCAGTATTTT. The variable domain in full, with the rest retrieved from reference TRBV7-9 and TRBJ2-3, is DTGVSQNPRHKITKRGQNVTFRCDPISEHNRLYWYRQTLGQGPEFLTYFQNEAQLEKSRLLSDRFSAERPKGSFSTLEIQRTEQGDSAMYLCASRRGSTDTQYFGPGTRLTVL.

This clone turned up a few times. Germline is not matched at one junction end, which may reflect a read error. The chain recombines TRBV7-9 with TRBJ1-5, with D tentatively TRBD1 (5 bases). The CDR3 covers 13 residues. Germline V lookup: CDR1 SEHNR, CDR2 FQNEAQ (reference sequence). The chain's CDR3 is CASSLATGQPQHF. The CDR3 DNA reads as TGTGCCAGCAGCCTAGCAACAGGCCAGCCCCAGCATTTT. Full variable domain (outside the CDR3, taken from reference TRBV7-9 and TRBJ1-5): DTGVSQNPRHKITKRGQNVTFRCDPISEHNRLYWYRQTLGQGPEFLTYFQNEAQLEKSRLLSDRFSAERPKGSFSTLEIQRTEQGDSAMYLCASSLATGQPQHFGDGTRLSIL.

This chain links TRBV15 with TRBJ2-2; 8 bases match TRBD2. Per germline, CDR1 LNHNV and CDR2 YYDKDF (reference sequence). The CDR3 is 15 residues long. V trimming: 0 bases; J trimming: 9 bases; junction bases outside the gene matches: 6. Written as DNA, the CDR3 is TGTGCCACCAGCAGAGAAGCGGGAGCTTCCCGGGAGCTGTTTTTT. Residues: CATSREAGASRELFF.

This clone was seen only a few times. The CDR3 region has the DNA TGTGCCAGCAGCGTAGCTGGGGGAGCCTACTCGGATGAGCAGTTCTTC. It specifies CASSVAGGAYSDEQFF. This chain connects TRBV9 to TRBJ2-1, with D perhaps assigned TRBD1 or TRBD2 (5 bases each). Germline V gives CDR1 SGDLS, CDR2 YYNGEE. V lost 0 bases and J 8 bases, leaving 18 bases between the germline ends. The CDR3 sequence is 16 residues long.

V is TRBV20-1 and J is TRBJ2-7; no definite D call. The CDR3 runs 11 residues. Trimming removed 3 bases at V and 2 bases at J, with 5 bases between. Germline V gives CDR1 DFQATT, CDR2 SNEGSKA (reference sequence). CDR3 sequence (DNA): TGCAGTGCTAGTGCCCCCTACGAGCAGTACTTC. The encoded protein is CSASAPYEQYF.

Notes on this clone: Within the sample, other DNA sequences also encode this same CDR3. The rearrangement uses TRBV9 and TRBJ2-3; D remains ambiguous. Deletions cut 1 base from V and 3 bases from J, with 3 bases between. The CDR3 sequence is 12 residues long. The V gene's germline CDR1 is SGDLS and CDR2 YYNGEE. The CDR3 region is CASSVTTDTQYF. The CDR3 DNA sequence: TGTGCCAGCAGCGTAACGACAGATACGCAGTATTTT.

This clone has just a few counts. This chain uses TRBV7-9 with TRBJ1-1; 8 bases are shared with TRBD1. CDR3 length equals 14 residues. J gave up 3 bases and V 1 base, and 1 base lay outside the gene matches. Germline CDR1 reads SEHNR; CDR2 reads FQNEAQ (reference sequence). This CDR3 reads CASSLVTGDTEAFF. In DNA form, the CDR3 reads TGTGCCAGCAGCTTAGTGACAGGGGACACTGAAGCTTTCTTT.

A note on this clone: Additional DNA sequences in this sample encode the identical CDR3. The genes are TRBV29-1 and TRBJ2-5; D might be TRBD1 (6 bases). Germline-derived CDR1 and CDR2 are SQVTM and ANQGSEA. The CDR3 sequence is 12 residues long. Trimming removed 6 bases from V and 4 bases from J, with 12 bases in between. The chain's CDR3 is CSVLGDTETQYF. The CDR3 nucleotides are TGCAGCGTGTTGGGGGACACAGAGACCCAGTACTTC.

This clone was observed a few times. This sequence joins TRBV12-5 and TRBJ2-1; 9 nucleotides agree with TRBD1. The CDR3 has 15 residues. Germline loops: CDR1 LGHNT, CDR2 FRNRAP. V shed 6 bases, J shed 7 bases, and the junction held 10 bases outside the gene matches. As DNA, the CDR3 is TGTGCTAGTGGATCCGGGACAGGGAATGGGAATGAGCAGTTCTTC. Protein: CASGSGTGNGNEQFF.

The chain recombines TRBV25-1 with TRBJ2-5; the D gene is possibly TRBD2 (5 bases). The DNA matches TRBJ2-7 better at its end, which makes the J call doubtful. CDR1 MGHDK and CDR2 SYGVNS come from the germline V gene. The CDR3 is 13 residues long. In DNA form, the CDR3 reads TGTGCCAGCAGCGTGCCGGGAAACTACGAGCAGTACTTC. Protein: CASSVPGNYEQYF.

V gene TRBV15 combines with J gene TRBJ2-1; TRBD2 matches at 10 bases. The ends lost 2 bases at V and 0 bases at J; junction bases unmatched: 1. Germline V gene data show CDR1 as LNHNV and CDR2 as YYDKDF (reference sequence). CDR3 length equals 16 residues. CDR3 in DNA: TGTGCCACCAGCAGAAGCGGGGGGGCCTCCTACAATGAGCAGTTCTTC. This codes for CATSRSGGASYNEQFF.

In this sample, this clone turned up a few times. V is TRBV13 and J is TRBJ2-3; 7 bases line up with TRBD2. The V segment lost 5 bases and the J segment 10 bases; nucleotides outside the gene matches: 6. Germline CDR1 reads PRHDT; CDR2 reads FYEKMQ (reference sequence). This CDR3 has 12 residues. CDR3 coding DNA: TGTGCCAGCAGCGAGAGGCTAGCGGCGCAGTATTTT. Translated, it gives CASSERLAAQYF.

DNA of the CDR3: TGCGCCAGCACCACCGGACAGGGGGAGACCCAGTACTTC. Translation: CASTTGQGETQYF. This chain connects TRBV5-1 to TRBJ2-5; TRBD1 matches at 9 bases. Germline-derived CDR1 and CDR2 are SGHRS and YFSETQ. The CDR3 runs to 13 residues. J gave up 5 bases and V 6 bases, and 5 bases lay outside the gene matches.

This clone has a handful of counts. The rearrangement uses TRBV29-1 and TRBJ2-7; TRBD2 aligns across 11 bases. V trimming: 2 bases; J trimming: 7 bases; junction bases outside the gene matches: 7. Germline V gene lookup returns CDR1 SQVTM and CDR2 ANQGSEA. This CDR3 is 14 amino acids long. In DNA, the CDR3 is TGCAGCGTTGAAAGGTCTAGCGGGGGGTTGGAGCAGTACTTC. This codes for CSVERSSGGLEQYF.

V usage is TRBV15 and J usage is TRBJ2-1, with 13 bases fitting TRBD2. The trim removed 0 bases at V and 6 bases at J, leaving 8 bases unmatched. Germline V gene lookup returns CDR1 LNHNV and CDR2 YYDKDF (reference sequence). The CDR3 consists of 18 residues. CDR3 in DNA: TGTGCCACCAGCAGAGATTACAGGACTAGCGGGAGTCTCAATGAGCAGTTCTTC. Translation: CATSRDYRTSGSLNEQFF.

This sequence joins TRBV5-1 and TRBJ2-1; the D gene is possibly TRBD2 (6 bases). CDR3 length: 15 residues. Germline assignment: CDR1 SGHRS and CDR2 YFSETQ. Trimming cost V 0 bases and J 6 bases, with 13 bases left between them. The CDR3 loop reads CASSLEAGWGNEQFF. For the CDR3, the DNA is TGCGCCAGCAGCTTGGAGGCGGGATGGGGCAATGAGCAGTTCTTC.

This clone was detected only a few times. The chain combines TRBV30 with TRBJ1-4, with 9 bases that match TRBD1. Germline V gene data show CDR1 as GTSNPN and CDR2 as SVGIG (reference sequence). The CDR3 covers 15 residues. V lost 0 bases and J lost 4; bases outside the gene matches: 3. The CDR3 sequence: CAWSVGTGSNEKLFF. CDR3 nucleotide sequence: TGTGCCTGGAGTGTAGGGACAGGGAGTAATGAAAAACTGTTTTTT.

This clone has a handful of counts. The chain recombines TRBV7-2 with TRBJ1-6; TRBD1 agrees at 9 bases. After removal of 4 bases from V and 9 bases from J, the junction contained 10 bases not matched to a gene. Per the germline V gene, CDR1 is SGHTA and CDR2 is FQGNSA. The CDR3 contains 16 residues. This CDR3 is CASSSRHRQGGSPLHF. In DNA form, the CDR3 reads TGTGCCAGCAGCTCGCGCCACAGACAGGGGGGTTCACCCCTCCACTTT. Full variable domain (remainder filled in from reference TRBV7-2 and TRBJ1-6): GAGVSQSPSNKVTEKGKDVELRCDPISGHTALYWYRQSLGQGLEFLIYFQGNSAPDKSGLPSDRFSAERTGGSVSTLTIQRTQQEDSAVYLCASSSRHRQGGSPLHFGNGTRLTVT.

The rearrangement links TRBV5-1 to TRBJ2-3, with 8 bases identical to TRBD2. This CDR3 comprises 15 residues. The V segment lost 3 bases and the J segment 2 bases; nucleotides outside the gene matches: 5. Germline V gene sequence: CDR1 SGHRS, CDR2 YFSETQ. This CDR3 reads CASSSTSANTDTQYF. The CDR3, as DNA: TGCGCCAGCAGCTCGACTAGCGCCAACACAGATACGCAGTATTTT. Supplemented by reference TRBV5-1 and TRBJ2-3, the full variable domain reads KAGVTQTPRYLIKTRGQQVTLSCSPISGHRSVSWYQQTPGQGLQFLFEYFSETQRNKGNFPGRFSGRQFSNSRSEMNVSTLELGDSALYLCASSSTSANTDTQYFGPGTRLTVL.

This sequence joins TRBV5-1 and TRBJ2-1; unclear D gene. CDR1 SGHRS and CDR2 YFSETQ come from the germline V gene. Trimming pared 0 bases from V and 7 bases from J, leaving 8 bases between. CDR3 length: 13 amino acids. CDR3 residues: CASSLGPQNEQFF. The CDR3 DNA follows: TGCGCCAGCAGCTTGGGGCCTCAGAATGAGCAGTTCTTC.